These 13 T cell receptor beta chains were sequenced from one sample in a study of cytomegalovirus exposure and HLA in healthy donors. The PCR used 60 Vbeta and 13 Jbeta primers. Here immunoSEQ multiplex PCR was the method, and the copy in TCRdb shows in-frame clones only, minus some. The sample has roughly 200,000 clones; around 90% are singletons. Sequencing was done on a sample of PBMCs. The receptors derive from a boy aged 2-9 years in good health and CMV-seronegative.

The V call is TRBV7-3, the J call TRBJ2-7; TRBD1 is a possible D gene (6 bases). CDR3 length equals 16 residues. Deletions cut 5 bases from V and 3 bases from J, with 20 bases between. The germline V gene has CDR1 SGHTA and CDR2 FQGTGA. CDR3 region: CASSPPGPKGVYEQYF. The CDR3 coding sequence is TGTGCCAGCAGCCCGCCCGGGCCGAAGGGGGTCTACGAGCAGTACTTC.

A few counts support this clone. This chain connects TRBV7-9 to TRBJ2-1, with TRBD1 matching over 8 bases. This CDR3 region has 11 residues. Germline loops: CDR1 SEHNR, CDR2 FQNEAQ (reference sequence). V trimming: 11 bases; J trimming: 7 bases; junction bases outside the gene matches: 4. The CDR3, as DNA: TGTGCCGGACAGGGTGTGAATGAGCAGTTCTTC. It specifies CAGQGVNEQFF. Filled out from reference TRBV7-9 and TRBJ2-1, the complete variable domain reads DTGVSQNPRHKITKRGQNVTFRCDPISEHNRLYWYRQTLGQGPEFLTYFQNEAQLEKSRLLSDRFSAERPKGSFSTLEIQRTEQGDSAMYLCAGQGVNEQFFGPGTRLTVL.

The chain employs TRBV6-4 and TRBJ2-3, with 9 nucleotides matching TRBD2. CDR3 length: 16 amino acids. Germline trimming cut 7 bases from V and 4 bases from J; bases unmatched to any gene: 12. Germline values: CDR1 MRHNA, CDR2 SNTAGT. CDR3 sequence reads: CASKGKRGDNSDTQYF. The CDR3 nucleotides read TGTGCCAGCAAAGGGAAGCGGGGGGATAACTCAGATACGCAGTATTTT.

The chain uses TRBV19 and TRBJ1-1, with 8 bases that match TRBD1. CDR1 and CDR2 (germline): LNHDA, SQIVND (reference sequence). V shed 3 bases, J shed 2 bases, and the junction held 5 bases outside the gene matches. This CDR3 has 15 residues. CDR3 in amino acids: CASSMFSGGNTEAFF. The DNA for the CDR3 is TGTGCCAGTAGTATGTTTTCAGGGGGCAACACTGAAGCTTTCTTT.

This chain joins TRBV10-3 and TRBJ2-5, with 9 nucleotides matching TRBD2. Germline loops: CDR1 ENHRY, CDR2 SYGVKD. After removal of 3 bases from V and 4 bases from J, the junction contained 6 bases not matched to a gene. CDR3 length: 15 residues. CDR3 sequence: CAISESAGGRETQYF. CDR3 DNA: TGTGCCATCAGTGAATCCGCGGGGGGGCGAGAGACCCAGTACTTC.

Written as DNA, the CDR3 is TGTGCCAGCAGCTCCCGGACAGGGGGCCGGTCCTACGAGCAGTACTTC. It specifies CASSSRTGGRSYEQYF. The chain joins TRBV7-9 to TRBJ2-7, with 11 bases fitting TRBD1. V was pared by 4 bases and J by 1 base, with 6 bases of the junction left unmatched. The CDR3 loop spans 16 amino acids. Germline V gene lookup returns CDR1 SEHNR and CDR2 FQNEAQ (reference sequence).

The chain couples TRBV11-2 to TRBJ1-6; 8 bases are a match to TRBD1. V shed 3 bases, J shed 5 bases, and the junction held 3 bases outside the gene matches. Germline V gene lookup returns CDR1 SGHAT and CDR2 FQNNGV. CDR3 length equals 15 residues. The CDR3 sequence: CASSFDRGNNSPLHF. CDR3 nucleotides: TGTGCCAGCAGCTTCGACAGGGGTAATAATTCACCCCTCCACTTT.

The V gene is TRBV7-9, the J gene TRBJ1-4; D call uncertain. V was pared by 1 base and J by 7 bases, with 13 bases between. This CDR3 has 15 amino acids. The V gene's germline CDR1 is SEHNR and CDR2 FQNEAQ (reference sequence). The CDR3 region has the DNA TGTGCCAGCAGCTTAGTCGGAGGCCTAGGTGAAAAACTGTTTTTT. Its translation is CASSLVGGLGEKLFF.

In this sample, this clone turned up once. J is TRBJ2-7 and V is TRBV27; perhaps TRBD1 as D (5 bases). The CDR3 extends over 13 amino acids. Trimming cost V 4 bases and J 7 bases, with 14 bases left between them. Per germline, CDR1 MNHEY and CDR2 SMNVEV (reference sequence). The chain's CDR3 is CASSSGRVREQYF. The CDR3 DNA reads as TGTGCCAGCAGTTCTGGCAGGGTGAGGGAGCAGTACTTC.

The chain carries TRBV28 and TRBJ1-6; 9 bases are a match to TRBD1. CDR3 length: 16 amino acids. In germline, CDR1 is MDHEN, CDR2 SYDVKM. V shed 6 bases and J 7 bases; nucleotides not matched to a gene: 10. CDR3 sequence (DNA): TGTGCCAGCAGGCCCCTATTACAGGGGGCGAATTCACCCCTCCACTTT. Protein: CASRPLLQGANSPLHF.

For the CDR3, the DNA is TGCGCCAGCAGCCTTCGAGGGCTAGCGGAGATTAAAGAGACCCAGTACTTC. It codes for CASSLRGLAEIKETQYF. The J gene is TRBJ2-5, the V gene TRBV4-1, with 7 bases matching TRBD2. CDR3 length: 17 amino acids. Germline V gives CDR1 MGHRA, CDR2 YSYEKL. J lost 3 bases, V lost 4 bases, and 14 bases had no gene match.

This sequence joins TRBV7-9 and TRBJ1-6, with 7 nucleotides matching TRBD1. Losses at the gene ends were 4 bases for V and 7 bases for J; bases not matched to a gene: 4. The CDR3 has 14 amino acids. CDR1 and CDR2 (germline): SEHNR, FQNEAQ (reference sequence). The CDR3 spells CASSWDSNNSPLHF. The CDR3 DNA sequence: TGTGCCAGCAGCTGGGACAGCAACAATTCACCCCTCCACTTT.

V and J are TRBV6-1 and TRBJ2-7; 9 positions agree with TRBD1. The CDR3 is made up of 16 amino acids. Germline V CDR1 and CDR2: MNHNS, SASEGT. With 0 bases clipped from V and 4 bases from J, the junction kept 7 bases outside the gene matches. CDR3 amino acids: CASSEASPGQGYEQYF. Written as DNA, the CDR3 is TGTGCCAGCAGTGAAGCGTCCCCGGGACAGGGATACGAGCAGTACTTC.